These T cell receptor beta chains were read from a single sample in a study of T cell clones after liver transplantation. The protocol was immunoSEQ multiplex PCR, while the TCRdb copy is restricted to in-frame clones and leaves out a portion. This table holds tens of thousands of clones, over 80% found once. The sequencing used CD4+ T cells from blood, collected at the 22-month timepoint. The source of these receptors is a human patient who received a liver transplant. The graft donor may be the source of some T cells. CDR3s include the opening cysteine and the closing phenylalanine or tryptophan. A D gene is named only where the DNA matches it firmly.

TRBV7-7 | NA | CASSLESGNTQYF
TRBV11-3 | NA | CASSLETNGEQFF
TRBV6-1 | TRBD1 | CASSVDRGADTQYF
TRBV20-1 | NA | CSAIYYNEQFF
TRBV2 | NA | CASSAPGPTYNEQFF
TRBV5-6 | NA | CASSRLTGDVVFF
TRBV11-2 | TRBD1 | CASSRDRNYEQYF
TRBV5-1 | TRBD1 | CASSLDWGTAETQYF
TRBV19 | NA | CASSKRTVRGGYEQYF
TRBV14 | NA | CASRSRTANTEAFF
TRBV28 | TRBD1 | CASRTGGKETQYF
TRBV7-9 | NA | CASSLAVTGSQETQYF
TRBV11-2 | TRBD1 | CASSPGQTTSTDTQYF
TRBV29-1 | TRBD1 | CSVGQGESGNTIYF
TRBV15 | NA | CATSRERETEAFF
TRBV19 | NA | CASSVQGSNEKLFF
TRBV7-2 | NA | CASSRPTETQYF
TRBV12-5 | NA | CASGLGAGQNYNEQFF
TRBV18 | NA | CASSPKNVGEGQYF
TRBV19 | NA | CASSTLPGQPQHF
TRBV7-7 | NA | CASSLGSQSERETQYF
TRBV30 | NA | CAWSVSLGGTNEKLFF
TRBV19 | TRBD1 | CASSIGLGTADLPGYTF
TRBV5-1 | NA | CASSRPGYEQYF
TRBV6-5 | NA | CASRDNTQGNQPQHF
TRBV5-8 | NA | CASSRFGISASYEQYF
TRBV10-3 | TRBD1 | CAISGTGDNSPLHF
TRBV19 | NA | CASSIDPGTLTDTQYF
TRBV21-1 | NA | CASSNWGTGPLQETQYF
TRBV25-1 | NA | CASSESGDGYEQYF
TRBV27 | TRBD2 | CASSLGWGSGGSQETQYF
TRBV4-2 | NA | CASSQGGPRNEQFF
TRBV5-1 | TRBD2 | CASSLVAGMGNEQFF
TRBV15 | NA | CATSRGGRETQYF
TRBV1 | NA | CTSSQDPGLAGGRWGREQFF
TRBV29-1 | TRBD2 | CSVLTSGSFADTQYF
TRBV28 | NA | CASSFQRFTEAFF
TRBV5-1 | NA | CASSPRWGADQNTEAFF